This TCR beta chain emerged from a study of regulatory T cells in long-lasting Graves disease. Trimming took off 8 bases at V and 2 bases at J, with 17 bases between the two ends. The CDR3 is 15 amino acids. Germline values: CDR1 MDHEN, CDR2 SYDVKM. Time point reported: newly diagnosed GD, antithyroid drugs for less than 3 months. After RNA was extracted from PBMCs, the TCR library was made from it. iRepertoire HTBI primers and Arm-PCR of CDR3 regions built TCR beta libraries. From the multiplex PCR reads, TCRdb called clonotypes with MiXCR, one entry per CDR3 protein. The sample lists 550,000 to 600,000 distinct CDR3 sequences, around 15% occurring once. These data also featured in a second study, about T cells in Graves' hyperthyroidism and ophthalmopathy.

V usage is TRBV28 and J usage is TRBJ2-3; D is perhaps TRBD1 (6 bases). The sample here was peripheral blood mononuclear cells (PBMCs), taken at new diagnosis, from a patient treated with antithyroid drugs. This receptor was identified in a man aged 18 to 35 with Graves disease. This CDR3 is CASGVQGGATDTQYF. The CDR3 coding sequence is TGTGCCAGCGGGGTACAGGGTGGAGCCACAGATACGCAGTATTTT.